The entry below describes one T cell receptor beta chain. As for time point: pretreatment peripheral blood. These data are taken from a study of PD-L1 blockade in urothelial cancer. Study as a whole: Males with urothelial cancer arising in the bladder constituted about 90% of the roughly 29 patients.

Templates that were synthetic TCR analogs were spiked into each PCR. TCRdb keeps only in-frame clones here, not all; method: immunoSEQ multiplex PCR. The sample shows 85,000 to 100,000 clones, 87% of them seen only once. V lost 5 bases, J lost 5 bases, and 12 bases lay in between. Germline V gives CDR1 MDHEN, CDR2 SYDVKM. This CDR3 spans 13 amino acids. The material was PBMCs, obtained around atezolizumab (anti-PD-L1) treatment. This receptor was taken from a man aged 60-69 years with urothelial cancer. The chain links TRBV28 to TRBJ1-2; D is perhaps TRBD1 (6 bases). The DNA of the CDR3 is TGTGCCAGCAGTAGCGGACAGACGTATGGCTACACCTTC. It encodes CASSSGQTYGYTF.